These T cell receptor beta chains were read from a single sample in a study of PD-L1 blockade in urothelial cancer. Repertoires were generated with immunoSEQ multiplex PCR, while TCRdb's copy carries only in-frame clones and drops some. The sample comprises 35,000 to 45,000 clones, approximately 80% of which are singletons, and approximately 3.6% rests with the top ten. This specimen was PBMCs, taken around atezolizumab (anti-PD-L1) treatment. These receptors all come from a man between 65 and 85 years old with urothelial cancer. Each CDR3 is given with its conserved first and last residue. The D gene is left open where the match is weak. Expanded clones are given a class, and other clones once, few, many or no size at all.

d_gene	abundance	v_gene	j_gene	CDR3aa	CDR3nt
TRBD1	-	TRBV9	TRBJ1-2	CASSVGDSYGYTF	TGTGCCAGCAGCGTAGGGGACAGCTATGGCTACACCTTC
TRBD2	-	TRBV7-3	TRBJ2-3	CASSPKRGDTNTQYF	TGTGCCAGCAGCCCGAAGCGGGGCGACACAAATACGCAGTATTTT
-	-	TRBV2	TRBJ2-7	CASSESQGYYEQYF	TGTGCCAGCAGTGAATCCCAGGGTTACTACGAGCAGTACTTC
-	-	TRBV7-3	TRBJ2-2	CASSFNHGNTGELFF	TGTGCCAGCAGCTTTAACCACGGGAACACCGGGGAGCTGTTTTTT
-	-	TRBV29-1	TRBJ2-3	CSVDSPSTDTQYF	TGCAGCGTTGATAGCCCTAGCACAGATACGCAGTATTTT
TRBD1	-	TRBV5-8	TRBJ2-7	CASSLDRTGVSLREQYF	TGTGCCAGCAGCTTGGACCGGACAGGGGTCTCCCTGAGGGAGCAGTACTTC
-	-	TRBV29-1	TRBJ1-3	CSVGQGSGNTIYF	TGCAGCGTTGGGCAGGGAAGTGGAAACACCATATATTTT
TRBD1	-	TRBV30	TRBJ1-1	CACQGAENTEAFF	TGTGCCTGTCAGGGGGCGGAGAACACTGAAGCTTTCTTT
TRBD2	-	TRBV5-1	TRBJ2-7	CASSPTSGGYEQYF	TGCGCCAGCAGCCCCACTAGCGGGGGCTACGAGCAGTACTTC
TRBD2	-	TRBV6-1	TRBJ2-7	CASSESAGASSEQYF	TGTGCCAGCAGTGAATCAGCGGGAGCGAGTTCCGAGCAGTACTTC
-	-	TRBV25-1	TRBJ1-1	CASSSDRGEGTEAFF	TGTGCCAGCAGTAGTGATCGGGGAGAGGGCACTGAAGCTTTCTTT
-	-	TRBV11-3	TRBJ2-2	CASSEQGPNTGELFF	TGTGCCAGCAGCGAACAGGGTCCGAACACCGGGGAGCTGTTTTTT
-	once	TRBV5-1	TRBJ2-3	CASSFDTPSRDTQYF	TGCGCCAGCAGCTTCGACACCCCCAGCAGAGATACGCAGTATTTT
-	-	TRBV5-4	TRBJ1-1	CASSPRGVLDTEAFF	TGTGCCAGCAGCCCCAGGGGTGTACTGGACACTGAAGCTTTCTTT
TRBD1	once	TRBV6-1	TRBJ1-5	CASSDYRGPENQPQHF	TGTGCCAGCAGTGATTACAGGGGGCCAGAGAATCAGCCCCAGCATTTT
TRBD1	-	TRBV27	TRBJ2-7	CASRPGQYNEQYF	TGTGCCAGCAGGCCGGGACAGTACAACGAGCAGTACTTC
-	-	TRBV19	TRBJ2-7	CATQRSPGRGLSYEQYF	TGTGCCACCCAGAGAAGCCCCGGGAGGGGGCTCTCCTACGAGCAGTACTTC
-	-	TRBV15	TRBJ2-5	CATSPGDLETQYF	TGTGCCACCAGTCCGGGTGATTTGGAGACCCAGTACTTC
-	-	TRBV5-6	TRBJ1-2	CASSLVVQNYGYTF	TGTGCCAGCAGCTTGGTGGTGCAGAATTATGGCTACACCTTC
TRBD1	once	TRBV7-9	TRBJ2-1	CASRSSGTGASNEQFF	TGTGCCAGCAGGTCATCCGGGACAGGGGCATCGAACGAGCAGTTCTTC
TRBD1	-	TRBV28	TRBJ1-2	CASSSNFWTGDHGYTF	TGTGCCAGCAGTTCAAACTTTTGGACAGGGGATCATGGCTACACCTTC
TRBD1	-	TRBV6-1	TRBJ2-7	CASSQDRVSYEQYF	TGTGCCAGCAGCCAGGACAGGGTATCCTACGAGCAGTACTTC
-	-	TRBV6-5	TRBJ2-6	CASSVLSGANVLTF	TGTGCCAGCAGTGTCCTCTCTGGGGCCAACGTCCTGACTTTC
-	-	TRBV28	TRBJ2-3	CASSHRRTSTDTQYF	TGTGCCAGCAGTCACAGGAGAACCAGCACAGATACGCAGTATTTT
TRBD2	-	TRBV7-2	TRBJ2-7	CASSLRSGSSYEQYF	TGTGCCAGCAGCTTACGAAGCGGGAGCTCCTACGAGCAGTACTTC
TRBD2	-	TRBV6-1	TRBJ2-7	CASIGLAGSPYEQYF	TGTGCCAGCATAGGACTAGCGGGATCCCCCTACGAGCAGTACTTC
-	-	TRBV7-7	TRBJ2-2	CASGPGTYTGELFF	TGTGCCAGCGGTCCGGGGACTTACACCGGGGAGCTGTTTTTT
TRBD1	-	TRBV7-2	TRBJ2-5	CASSSDRGPPWYF	TGTGCCAGCAGCTCGGACAGGGGGCCGCCCTGGTACTTC
-	once	TRBV18	TRBJ1-1	CASSPNGNTEAFF	TGTGCCAGCTCACCAAACGGGAACACTGAAGCTTTCTTT
-	few	TRBV6-1	TRBJ1-2	CASSEYYYGYTF	TGTGCCAGCAGTGAATATTACTATGGCTACACCTTC
-	-	TRBV19	TRBJ2-2	CASSIRSRAGELFF	TGTGCCAGTAGTATCCGGAGTCGGGCCGGGGAGCTGTTTTTT
-	-	TRBV27	TRBJ2-7	CASSSRQRLGSYEQYF	TGTGCCAGCAGTTCAAGACAGAGACTGGGCTCCTACGAGCAGTACTTC
-	-	TRBV27	TRBJ1-1	CASSPGDEAFF	TGTGCCAGCAGTCCGGGAGATGAAGCTTTCTTT
-	-	TRBV15	TRBJ2-1	CATSNGQFPNEQFF	TGTGCCACCAGCAATGGACAGTTCCCCAATGAGCAGTTCTTC
-	-	TRBV19	TRBJ2-2	CASGRGPNTGELFF	TGTGCCAGCGGCCGGGGTCCGAACACCGGGGAGCTGTTTTTT
TRBD2	-	TRBV6-5	TRBJ2-5	CASRLAGEETQYF	TGTGCCAGCAGGTTAGCGGGGGAGGAGACCCAGTACTTC
-	-	TRBV10-3	TRBJ2-1	CAIRPDSSTSRYNEQFF	TGTGCCATCAGGCCTGACAGTTCTACTAGCCGGTACAATGAGCAGTTCTTC
-	-	TRBV4-3	TRBJ2-1	CASSQAVGGTYNEQFF	TGCGCCAGCAGCCAAGCTGTAGGCGGGACCTACAATGAGCAGTTCTTC
-	-	TRBV5-6	TRBJ1-3	CASSRGLRGSGNTIYF	TGTGCCAGCAGCAGAGGTTTACGGGGCTCTGGAAACACCATATATTTT
-	-	TRBV7-8	TRBJ2-1	CASNPSGRSSYNEQFF	TGTGCCAGCAATCCATCAGGGCGAAGCTCCTACAATGAGCAGTTCTTC
-	-	TRBV7-9	TRBJ1-2	CASSFLGGSYGYTF	TGTGCCAGCAGCTTTCTCGGCGGATCCTATGGCTACACCTTC
TRBD2	-	TRBV27	TRBJ2-1	CASSWGTSGDLNEQFF	TGTGCCAGCAGTTGGGGGACTAGCGGAGATCTCAATGAGCAGTTCTTC
TRBD1	-	TRBV19	TRBJ1-2	CASSIPGQGGYGYTF	TGTGCCAGTAGTATACCCGGACAGGGGGGGTATGGCTACACCTTC
TRBD1	-	TRBV6-1	TRBJ2-3	CASRTQGQGDTQYF	TGTGCCAGCAGGACACAGGGGCAGGGAGATACGCAGTATTTT
TRBD1	-	TRBV29-1	TRBJ1-5	CSVSPGQGNQPQHF	TGCAGCGTTTCGCCCGGACAGGGAAATCAGCCCCAGCATTTT
TRBD2	-	TRBV29-1	TRBJ2-1	CSVGRTSGSNNEQFF	TGCAGCGTTGGAAGGACTAGCGGGAGTAACAATGAGCAGTTCTTC
-	-	TRBV27	TRBJ2-3	CASSLSTGLDTQYF	TGTGCCAGCAGTTTATCAACAGGTCTGGATACGCAGTATTTT
TRBD1	-	TRBV28	TRBJ2-7	CASRNLGQGLGYEQYF	TGTGCCAGCAGAAACCTTGGACAGGGACTCGGGTACGAGCAGTACTTC
TRBD1	-	TRBV4-1	TRBJ2-7	CASSQTGGQGPSDF	TGCGCCAGCAGCCAAACGGGGGGACAGGGCCCTTCGGACTTC
TRBD1	once	TRBV14	TRBJ2-7	CASSQGDSRNSYEQYF	TGTGCCAGCAGCCAAGGGGACAGCCGGAACTCCTACGAGCAGTACTTC
-	-	TRBV9	TRBJ1-1	CASSVGDTEAFF	TGTGCCAGCAGCGTAGGCGACACGGAAGCTTTCTTT
-	-	TRBV5-1	TRBJ2-1	CASSPGGTIVRGGGDEQFF	TGCGCCAGCAGCCCCGGGGGCACTATTGTTCGCGGGGGAGGGGATGAGCAGTTCTTC
-	-	TRBV5-1	TRBJ2-7	CASSLVQGIYEQYF	TGCGCCAGCAGCTTGGTTCAGGGGATCTACGAGCAGTACTTC
TRBD2	-	TRBV7-9	TRBJ2-5	CASSWSGGAGETQYF	TGTGCCAGCAGCTGGAGCGGGGGGGCTGGAGAGACCCAGTACTTC